The 23 T cell receptor beta chains in this list originate from one sample, sequenced in a study of T cell clonotyping in hematopoietic cell transplantation (dated by TCRdb to the early 2020s). Library construction relied on the immunoSEQ multiplex PCR assay. The table comes from immuneACCESS by way of TCRdb, which keeps in-frame sequences with V and J called. Part of the clones is missing from these tables; in studies checked, under half for an unresolved V gene and the rest for unknown reasons. The table for this sample lists more than 25,000 clones; around 90% of them were counted only once. Over 8.5% of the sample lies in the top ten. Interpreted using the paper, the time point label stands for: 100 days after allo-HCT. The starting material was PBMCs, obtained 100 days after allogeneic stem cell transplant. These receptors were taken from a female patient aged 45 to 65 who had an allogeneic stem cell transplant from a related donor, so the T cells may come from the graft donor. Some clones in this sample may be carry-over from other donors' samples.

The chain combines TRBV19 with TRBJ2-7; tentatively, D is TRBD1 (5 bases). Germline loops: CDR1 LNHDA, CDR2 SQIVND (reference sequence). This CDR3 contains 13 residues. Trimming cost V 5 bases and J 2 bases, with 10 bases left between them. The CDR3, as DNA: TGTGCCAGTAGTCCCGCAGGGACCTACGAGCAGTACTTC. Translating it yields CASSPAGTYEQYF.

This clone was counted between two and nine times. This chain uses TRBV30 with TRBJ2-2; D may be TRBD1 or TRBD2 (5 bases each). Between the trimmed V and J ends, which lost 3 bases and 8 bases, there was a span of 13 bases. CDR3 length: 13 amino acids. Per the germline V gene, CDR1 is GTSNPN and CDR2 is SVGIG (reference sequence). The DNA for the CDR3 is TGTGCCTGGAGGGCAACGGGGCGAGGGGAGCTGTTTTTT. It translates to CAWRATGRGELFF.

The chain couples TRBV5-1 to TRBJ2-1; D is perhaps TRBD1 or TRBD2 (5 bases each). From germline, CDR1 is SGHRS and CDR2 YFSETQ. Trimming stripped 3 bases from V and 1 base from J, with 11 bases between. The CDR3 has 15 residues. The CDR3 loop reads CASSSGTFSYNEQFF. CDR3 DNA sequence: TGCGCCAGCAGCTCCGGGACGTTTTCCTACAATGAGCAGTTCTTC.

This clone has only one observation. CDR3 in amino acids: CAIRPQGRVTDTQYF. For the CDR3, the DNA is TGTGCCATCAGGCCCCAGGGGAGGGTCACAGATACGCAGTATTTT. This sequence joins TRBV10-3 and TRBJ2-3, with TRBD2 as a possible D gene (7 bases). From germline, CDR1 is ENHRY and CDR2 SYGVKD. This CDR3 spans 15 amino acids. V was clipped by 6 bases and J by 2 bases, with 15 bases between them.

The table lists this clone with a few counts. The CDR3 nucleotides are TGTGCCAGCTCACCACCGGCAGGGACGGGCGAGCAGTACTTC. Translated, it gives CASSPPAGTGEQYF. The chain has TRBV18 and TRBJ2-7; either TRBD1 or TRBD2 may supply D (5 bases each). The V end lost 0 bases, the J end lost 6 bases, and 12 bases lay between the germline ends. CDR3 length: 14 residues. Germline V gives CDR1 KGHSH, CDR2 LQKENI.

The chain has TRBV7-7 and TRBJ2-2, with a weak D call TRBD2 (6 bases). This CDR3 contains 15 residues. CDR1 is SSHAT and CDR2 is FNYEAQ in the germline V gene (reference sequence). The ends were cut back, 8 bases at V and 7 bases at J, with 20 bases in the middle. CDR3 nucleotide sequence: TGTGCCAGCTCCCCTCGGGGGAAGGGCGGCGGGGAGCTGTTTTTT. This gives the protein CASSPRGKGGGELFF.

The rearrangement links TRBV7-9 to TRBJ2-2; D is uncertain. The germline gives CDR1 SEHNR, CDR2 FQNEAQ (reference sequence). The CDR3 is 13 amino acids. V lost 5 bases, J lost 5 bases, and 9 bases lay in between. This chain's CDR3 is CASSPITTGELFF. The CDR3 region has the DNA TGTGCCAGCAGCCCGATCACGACCGGGGAGCTGTTTTTT.

The chain uses TRBV11-2 and TRBJ1-2; unclear D gene. The CDR3 contains 16 residues. Germline V gene sequence: CDR1 SGHAT, CDR2 FQNNGV. V dropped 1 base and J dropped 6 bases, with 18 bases sitting between them. The CDR3 spells CASSLAVVGAKDGYTF. The CDR3 DNA sequence: TGTGCCAGCAGCTTAGCGGTGGTGGGAGCTAAGGATGGCTACACCTTC.

The chain recombines TRBV10-3 with TRBJ2-7; 11 bases map to TRBD2. CDR1 and CDR2 (germline): ENHRY, SYGVKD. Losses at the gene ends were 3 bases for V and 6 bases for J; bases not matched to a gene: 10. The CDR3 consists of 16 residues. The DNA of the CDR3 is TGTGCCATCAGTGAAGTAGCGGGAGGGTCGGGCGGCGAGCAGTACTTC. Translating gives CAISEVAGGSGGEQYF.

This clone was detected only once. The V and J genes are TRBV14 and TRBJ1-6, with TRBD1 as a possible D gene (6 bases). V lost 2 bases, J lost 5 bases, and 7 bases lay in between. The CDR3 totals 14 residues. In germline, CDR1 is SGHDN, CDR2 FVKESK. The CDR3 reads CASSQPGDNSPLHF. The CDR3 region has the DNA TGTGCCAGCAGCCAACCAGGGGATAATTCACCCCTCCACTTT.

The chain combines TRBV7-2 with TRBJ2-3; D remains unclear. This CDR3 is built from 14 residues. Germline lookup yields CDR1 SGHTA and CDR2 FQGNSA. Deletions cut 1 base from V and 2 bases from J, with 7 bases between. The DNA of the CDR3 is TGTGCCAGCAGCTTAGGCCCCCTCACAGATACGCAGTATTTT. The encoded protein is CASSLGPLTDTQYF.

As to this clone: The identical CDR3 is also encoded by other nucleotide sequences in the sample. The chain combines TRBV6-1 with TRBJ2-5; D is uncertain. The CDR3 has 13 residues. V dropped 6 bases and J dropped 0 bases, with 8 bases sitting between them. CDR1 MNHNS and CDR2 SASEGT come from the germline V gene. CDR3 in amino acids: CASRRTDQETQYF. The CDR3 nucleotides read TGTGCCAGCAGACGGACGGACCAAGAGACCCAGTACTTC.

This chain connects TRBV19 to TRBJ1-5; D is ambiguous. The CDR3 sequence is 16 residues long. Looked up from germline, CDR1 is LNHDA and CDR2 is SQIVND (reference sequence). The V end was cut by 2 bases, the J end by 4 bases, with 15 bases between. The CDR3 loop reads CASSIYESGVNQPQHF. CDR3 bases: TGTGCCAGTAGTATATATGAATCAGGAGTAAATCAGCCCCAGCATTTT.

This clone was seen once. V is TRBV5-5 and J is TRBJ1-3; tentative D call: TRBD1 (6 bases). Germline V CDR1 and CDR2: SGHKS, YYEKEE (reference sequence). This CDR3 contains 14 residues. Between the trimmed V and J ends, which lost 4 bases and 2 bases, there was a span of 10 bases. CDR3 region: CASSVTGTGNTIYF. The CDR3 bases are TGTGCCAGCAGCGTTACAGGGACTGGAAACACCATATATTTT. Combining the CDR3 with reference TRBV5-5 and TRBJ1-3 gives the whole variable domain DAGVTQSPTHLIKTRGQQVTLRCSPISGHKSVSWYQQVLGQGPQFIFQYYEKEERGRGNFPDRFSARQFPNYSSELNVNALLLGDSALYLCASSVTGTGNTIYFGEGSWLTVV.

There are a few counts of this clone. V gene TRBV5-1 combines with J gene TRBJ2-7; D remains unclear. The CDR3 consists of 13 residues. The V end lost 0 bases, the J end lost 3 bases, and 7 bases lay between the germline ends. The germline CDR1 and CDR2 sequences are SGHRS and YFSETQ. CDR3 amino acids: CASSLGLFYEQYF. CDR3 sequence (DNA): TGCGCCAGCAGCTTGGGTCTTTTCTACGAGCAGTACTTC.

V usage is TRBV27 and J usage is TRBJ2-5; D is undetermined. Per germline, CDR1 MNHEY and CDR2 SMNVEV (reference sequence). The length of the CDR3 is 15 residues. V dropped 3 bases and J dropped 1 base, with 12 bases sitting between them. DNA of the CDR3: TGTGCCAGCAGTTTCCTCCCCCCGGGCCAAGAGACCCAGTACTTC. Translating gives CASSFLPPGQETQYF.

This clone came up a few times. V usage is TRBV5-4 and J usage is TRBJ2-2; D perhaps matches TRBD2 (7 bases). V lost 4 bases to trimming and J lost 1 base, with 14 bases between them. Germline CDR1 reads SGHNT; CDR2 reads YYREEE (reference sequence). This CDR3 region has 16 residues. The CDR3 here is CASSGGANRNTGELFF. CDR3 coding DNA: TGTGCCAGCAGCGGGGGGGCTAACCGGAACACCGGGGAGCTGTTTTTT.

This clone was counted only a few times. The rearrangement joins TRBV19 to TRBJ1-6; perhaps TRBD1 as D (5 bases). The CDR3 is 15 amino acids. Trimming cost V 7 bases and J 10 bases, with 20 bases left between them. Germline CDR1 is LNHDA and CDR2 is SQIVND (reference sequence). The DNA for the CDR3 is TGTGCCAGTAACCACATGGGGCAGGGCCGATCACCCCTCCACTTT. Translation: CASNHMGQGRSPLHF.

This chain uses TRBV5-4 with TRBJ2-7, with 8 bases that match TRBD1. After removal of 4 bases from V and 3 bases from J, the junction contained 6 bases not matched to a gene. This CDR3 spans 14 amino acids. The germline gives CDR1 SGHNT, CDR2 YYREEE (reference sequence). The CDR3 reads CASSPRQGNYEQYF. In DNA, the CDR3 is TGTGCCAGCAGCCCCCGACAGGGGAACTACGAGCAGTACTTC.

The J gene is TRBJ1-1, the V gene TRBV9; no clear D gene. Germline CDR1 reads SGDLS; CDR2 reads YYNGEE. CDR3 length equals 16 residues. Trimming removed 4 bases from V and 5 bases from J, with 21 bases in between. This CDR3 is CASSRTLGRSSTEAFF. Here the CDR3 DNA reads TGTGCCAGCAGCCGAACACTGGGAAGGAGCTCTACTGAAGCTTTCTTT.

The chain joins TRBV30 to TRBJ1-2, with a weak D call TRBD1 (6 bases). Per germline, CDR1 GTSNPN and CDR2 SVGIG (reference sequence). The CDR3 spans 16 residues. V was cut by 4 bases and J by 7 bases, with 25 bases left in between. The CDR3, as DNA: TGTGCCTGGACCCTTCAGGGGTGGGACCCCCGGGCTGGCTACACCTTC. Protein product: CAWTLQGWDPRAGYTF.

This rearrangement joins TRBV18 to TRBJ1-2; possibly TRBD1 for D (5 bases). CDR3 length equals 15 residues. The germline V gene encodes CDR1 KGHSH and CDR2 LQKENI. V was pared by 5 bases and J by 2 bases, with 15 bases between. The CDR3 here is CASSVPGTVNYGYTF. The DNA for the CDR3 is TGTGCCAGCTCAGTCCCCGGGACGGTCAACTATGGCTACACCTTC.

The chain uses TRBV9 and TRBJ2-7; tentative D call: TRBD1 (6 bases). V lost 4 bases and J lost 3, with 14 bases in between. CDR1 and CDR2 from the germline V gene are SGDLS and YYNGEE. The CDR3 has 14 amino acids. CDR3 sequence reads: CASSLGKGVYEQYF. CDR3 sequence (DNA): TGTGCCAGCAGCCTTGGGAAGGGGGTCTACGAGCAGTACTTC. The whole variable domain, filled in from reference TRBV9 and TRBJ2-7, reads DSGVTQTPKHLITATGQRVTLRCSPRSGDLSVYWYQQSLDQGLQFLIQYYNGEERAKGNILERFSAQQFPDLHSELNLSSLELGDSALYFCASSLGKGVYEQYFGPGTRLTVT.